Below, one T cell receptor (beta chain) is given with its context. This clonotype was observed a single time. This could be a read error, since a much larger clone is one nucleotide away. The sample comes from a study of T cells after yellow fever vaccination (dated by TCRdb to between 2018 and 2021). Context from the whole study: The SMART-Seq v4 Ultra Low Input RNA kit was used to prepare libraries from fractions with low cell numbers. Bulk TCR alpha and beta repertoires were sequenced longitudinally to track T-cell clones before and after primary and booster YFV17D yellow fever vaccination. Two healthy male donors made up the cohort, one aged 18 to 30 years and the other aged 30 to 40 years. Bulk PBMC replicates and cell subsets were isolated from blood drawn at multiple timepoints before and after both primary and secondary immunization. The investigation overall reported the following: Because only a couple of donors were included in the study, the extent to which the findings can be generalized is limited. Most clones expanded after primary vaccination (around 96% of CD4 and over 80% of CD8) were re-detected after the booster, suggesting that broad memory maintenance occurred. Computational filtering was needed because FACS-sorted repertoires could contain abundant contaminating clonotypes from the bulk population. Compared with the primary T-cell response, the secondary T-cell response was weaker but faster, peaking on day 5 rather than day 15. A small fraction of clonotypes appeared in both the CD4 and CD8 compartments, likely as a result of convergent recombination.

CDR1 and CDR2 are drawn from the germline V gene (reference sequence): LGHDT, YNNKEL. The CDR3 holds 15 amino acids from the cysteine to the phenylalanine. Here the CDR3 DNA is all that survives: 45 bases in frame from base 1. TCR cDNA was made using 5'RACE template switching, a step that added a universal primer site and unique molecular identifiers. cDNA synthesis was primed from both the TCR alpha and TCR beta constant segments. Library amplification involved two PCR steps, and the second step added sample barcodes and sequencing adapters. Libraries were sequenced on Illumina HiSeq 2500 (2x100 bp) or NovaSeq (2x150 bp). From the authors' description of their analysis: Demultiplexing of reads and collapsing into UMI consensus sequences were performed with MIGEC, and V(D)J alignment was carried out with MiXCR. Clonotypes responding to the vaccine were identified with edgeR on replicate PBMC samples, with the criteria of FDR below 0.01 and a log2 fold change above 5 up to day 15. Bulk clonotypes were assigned CD4 or CD8 identity according to which sequenced CD4 or CD8 repertoire held them at higher abundance. Clonotypes enriched at least 10-fold in dextramer-positive versus dextramer-negative fractions were classed as NS4B-specific, and CD4-biased clonotypes were left out. Through fastp at Q25 and MiXCR, TCRdb rebuilt clones from the public reads, retaining in-frame beta chains. Every entry covers one CDR3 protein and lists the most common genes and DNA from its rows. The V and J calls, along with clone size, are taken from TCRdb and not from the paper's own processing. This sample comprises tens of thousands of distinct CDR3 sequences, 5% to 8.5% of them detected only once. The top ten hold 20% to 25% of the sample.

What this sample's treatment or condition label stands for: live attenuated yellow fever vaccine strain. PBMCs were isolated from peripheral blood using a standard Ficoll-Paque protocol. Epitope-specific CD8 T cells were sorted using a dextramer loaded with the yellow fever NS4B epitope peptide, with anti-CD3 and anti-CD8 staining. TriZol was used to extract RNA from bulk PBMCs, CD4 and CD8 fractions, and dextramer-positive and dextramer-negative fractions. This specimen consisted of CD8+ T cells not binding an NS4B(214-222) dextramer, sorted from PBMCs, obtained around 45 days after the first yellow fever vaccination. What this sample's cell subset or site label stands for: NS4B epitope dextramer-negative CD8 T cells. The receptor's source is a man aged 18 to 29 who received the YFV17D yellow fever vaccine. The V and J segments used are TRBV3-1 and TRBJ2-5, with 8 middle bases fitting TRBD1. The CDR3 is CATSPGTGDQETQYF. The DNA is TGTGCCACCAGCCCCGGGACAGGAGACCAAGAGACCCAGTACTTC.